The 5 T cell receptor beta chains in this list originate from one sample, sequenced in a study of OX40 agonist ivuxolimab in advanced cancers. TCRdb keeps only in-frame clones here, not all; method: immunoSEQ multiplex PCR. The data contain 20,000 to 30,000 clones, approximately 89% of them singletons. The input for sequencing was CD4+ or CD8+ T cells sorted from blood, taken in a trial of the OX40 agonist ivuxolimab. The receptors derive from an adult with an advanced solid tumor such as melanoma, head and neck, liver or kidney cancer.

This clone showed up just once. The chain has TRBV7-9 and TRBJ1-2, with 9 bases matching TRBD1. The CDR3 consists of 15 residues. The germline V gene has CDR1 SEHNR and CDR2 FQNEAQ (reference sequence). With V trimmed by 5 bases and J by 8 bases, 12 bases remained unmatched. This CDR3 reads CASSPPWGQGLGYTF. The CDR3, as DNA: TGTGCCAGCAGCCCCCCGTGGGGACAGGGATTGGGCTACACCTTC. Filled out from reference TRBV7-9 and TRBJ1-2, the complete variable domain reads DTGVSQNPRHKITKRGQNVTFRCDPISEHNRLYWYRQTLGQGPEFLTYFQNEAQLEKSRLLSDRFSAERPKGSFSTLEIQRTEQGDSAMYLCASSPPWGQGLGYTFGSGTRLTVV.

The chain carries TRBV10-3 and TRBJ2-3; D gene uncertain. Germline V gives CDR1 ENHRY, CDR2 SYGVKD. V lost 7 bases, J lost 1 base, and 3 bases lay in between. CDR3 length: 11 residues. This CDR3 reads CAIKGTDTQYF. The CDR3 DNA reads TGTGCCATCAAGGGCACAGATACGCAGTATTTT.

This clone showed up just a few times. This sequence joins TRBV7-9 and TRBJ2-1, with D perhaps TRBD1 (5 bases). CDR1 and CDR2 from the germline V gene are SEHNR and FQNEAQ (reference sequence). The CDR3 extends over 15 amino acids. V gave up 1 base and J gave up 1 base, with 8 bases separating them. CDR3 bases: TGTGCCAGCAGCTTAGGACAGTTTTCCTACAATGAGCAGTTCTTC. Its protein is CASSLGQFSYNEQFF. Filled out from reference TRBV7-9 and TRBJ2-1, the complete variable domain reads DTGVSQNPRHKITKRGQNVTFRCDPISEHNRLYWYRQTLGQGPEFLTYFQNEAQLEKSRLLSDRFSAERPKGSFSTLEIQRTEQGDSAMYLCASSLGQFSYNEQFFGPGTRLTVL.

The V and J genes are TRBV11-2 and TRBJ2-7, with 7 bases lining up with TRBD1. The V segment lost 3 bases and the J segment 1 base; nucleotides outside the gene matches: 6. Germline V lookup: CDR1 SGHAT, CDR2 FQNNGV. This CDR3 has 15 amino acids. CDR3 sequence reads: CASSFGQANSYEQYF. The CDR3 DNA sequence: TGTGCCAGCAGCTTCGGACAGGCGAATTCCTACGAGCAGTACTTC.

The CDR3 loop is CASSERLAGGLWDEQYF. Here the CDR3 DNA reads TGTGCCAGCAGTGAACGACTAGCGGGAGGGCTGTGGGACGAGCAGTACTTC. V gene TRBV6-1 combines with J gene TRBJ2-7; 14 bases agree with TRBD2. After removal of 2 bases from V and 5 bases from J, the junction contained 8 bases not matched to a gene. The CDR3 extends over 17 amino acids. Looked up from germline, CDR1 is MNHNS and CDR2 is SASEGT.